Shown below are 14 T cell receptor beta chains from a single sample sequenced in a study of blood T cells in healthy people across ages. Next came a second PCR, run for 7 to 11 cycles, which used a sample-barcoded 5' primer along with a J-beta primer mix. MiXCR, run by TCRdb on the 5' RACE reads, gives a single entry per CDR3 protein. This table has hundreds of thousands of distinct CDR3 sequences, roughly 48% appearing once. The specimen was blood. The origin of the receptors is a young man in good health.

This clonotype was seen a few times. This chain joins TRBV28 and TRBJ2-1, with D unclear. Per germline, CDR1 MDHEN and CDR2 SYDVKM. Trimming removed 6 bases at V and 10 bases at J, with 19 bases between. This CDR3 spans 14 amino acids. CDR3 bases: TGTGCCAGCAGCCCCTCAAAGGTCGGAGTAGAGCAGTTCTTC. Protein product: CASSPSKVGVEQFF.

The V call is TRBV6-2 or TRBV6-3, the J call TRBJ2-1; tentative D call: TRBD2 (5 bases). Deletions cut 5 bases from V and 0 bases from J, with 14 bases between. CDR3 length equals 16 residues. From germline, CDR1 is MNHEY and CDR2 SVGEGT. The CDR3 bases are TGTGCCAGCAGTCAGCCGGGGTACAGCTCCTACAATGAGCAGTTCTTC. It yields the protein CASSQPGYSSYNEQFF.

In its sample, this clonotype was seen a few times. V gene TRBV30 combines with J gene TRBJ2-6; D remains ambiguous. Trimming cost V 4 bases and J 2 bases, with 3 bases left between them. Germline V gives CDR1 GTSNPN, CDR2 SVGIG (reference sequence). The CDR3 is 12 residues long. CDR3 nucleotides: TGTGCCTGGACCACTGGGGCCAACGTCCTGACTTTC. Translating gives CAWTTGANVLTF.

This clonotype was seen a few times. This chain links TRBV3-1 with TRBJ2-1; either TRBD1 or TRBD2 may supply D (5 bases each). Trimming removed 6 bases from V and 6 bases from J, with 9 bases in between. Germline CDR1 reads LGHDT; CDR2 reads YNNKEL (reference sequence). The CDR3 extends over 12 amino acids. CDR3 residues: CASRGGGNEQFF. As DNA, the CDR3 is TGTGCCAGCAGGGGTGGGGGCAATGAGCAGTTCTTC.

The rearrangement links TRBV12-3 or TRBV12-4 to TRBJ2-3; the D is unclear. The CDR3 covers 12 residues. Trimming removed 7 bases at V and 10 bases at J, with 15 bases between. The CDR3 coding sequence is TGTGCCAGCACCACCTTCCCCTTGCCGCAGTATTTT. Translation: CASTTFPLPQYF.

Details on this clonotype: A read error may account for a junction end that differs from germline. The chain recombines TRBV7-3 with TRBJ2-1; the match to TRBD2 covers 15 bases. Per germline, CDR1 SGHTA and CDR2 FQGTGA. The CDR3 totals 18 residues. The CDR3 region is CAGSLTRTSGGDKGEQFF. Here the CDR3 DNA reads TGTGCCGGCAGCTTAACTCGGACTAGCGGGGGGGATAAGGGTGAGCAGTTCTTC.

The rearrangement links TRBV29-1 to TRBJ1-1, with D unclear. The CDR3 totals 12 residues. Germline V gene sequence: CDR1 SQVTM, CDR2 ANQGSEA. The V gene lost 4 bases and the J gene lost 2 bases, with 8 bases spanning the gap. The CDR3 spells CSVAERNTEAFF. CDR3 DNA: TGCAGCGTTGCGGAAAGAAACACTGAAGCTTTCTTT.

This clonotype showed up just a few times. For the CDR3, the DNA is TGTGCCAGCAGCTTAGGCAGGGGGGACGAGACCCAGTACTTC. Its protein is CASSLGRGDETQYF. The chain couples TRBV7-9 to TRBJ2-5; D possibly corresponds to TRBD1 (7 bases). V lost 1 base to trimming and J lost 5 bases, with 11 bases between them. This CDR3 spans 14 amino acids. In germline, CDR1 is SEHNR, CDR2 FQNEAQ (reference sequence).

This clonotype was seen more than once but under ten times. The CDR3 DNA sequence: TGTGCCAGCAGCTTAGTTCCGGGGACCTACGAGCAGTACTTC. Amino acid sequence: CASSLVPGTYEQYF. The chain is built from TRBV11-2 and TRBJ2-4; D may be TRBD2 (5 bases). The DNA end is more similar to TRBJ2-7, so the J call may be wrong. The CDR3 loop spans 14 amino acids. CDR1 is SGHAT and CDR2 is FQNNGV in the germline V gene.

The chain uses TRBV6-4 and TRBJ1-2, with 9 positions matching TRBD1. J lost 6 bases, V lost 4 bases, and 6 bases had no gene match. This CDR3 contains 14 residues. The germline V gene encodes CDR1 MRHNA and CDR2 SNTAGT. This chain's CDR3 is CASSAGTGFNGYTF. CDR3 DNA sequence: TGTGCCAGCAGTGCCGGGACAGGGTTCAATGGCTACACCTTC.

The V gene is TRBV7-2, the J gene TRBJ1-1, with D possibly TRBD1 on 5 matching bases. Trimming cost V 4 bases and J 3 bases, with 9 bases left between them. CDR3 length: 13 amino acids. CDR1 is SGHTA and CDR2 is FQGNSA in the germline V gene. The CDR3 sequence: CASSSQGYTEAFF. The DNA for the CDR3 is TGTGCCAGCAGCTCGCAGGGCTACACTGAAGCTTTCTTT.

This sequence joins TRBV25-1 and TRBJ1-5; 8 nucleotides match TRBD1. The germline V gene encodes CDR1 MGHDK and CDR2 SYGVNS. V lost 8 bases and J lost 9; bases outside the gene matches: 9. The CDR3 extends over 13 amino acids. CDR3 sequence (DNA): TGTGCCAGCCGGGGACAGGCCGAGGGGCCCCAGCATTTT. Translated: CASRGQAEGPQHF.

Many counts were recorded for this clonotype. Here the CDR3 reads CASSSAGGPDIQYF. The DNA for the CDR3 is TGTGCCAGCAGCTCTGCGGGGGGGCCCGACATTCAGTACTTC. The chain uses TRBV7-9 and TRBJ2-4; 9 bases align to TRBD2. Losses at the gene ends were 4 bases for V and 8 bases for J; bases not matched to a gene: 6. There are 14 residues in the CDR3. Germline loops: CDR1 SEHNR, CDR2 FQNEAQ (reference sequence).

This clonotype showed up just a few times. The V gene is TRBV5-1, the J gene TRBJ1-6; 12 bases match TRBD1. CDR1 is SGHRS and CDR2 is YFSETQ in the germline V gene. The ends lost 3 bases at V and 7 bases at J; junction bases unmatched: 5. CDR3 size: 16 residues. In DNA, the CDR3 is TGCGCCAGCAGCTCGGGACAGGGGGCTTGGAATTCACCCCTCCACTTT. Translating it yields CASSSGQGAWNSPLHF.